Listed below are T cell receptor beta chains from one sample, sequenced in a study of OX40 agonist ivuxolimab in advanced cancers. Assay used: immunoSEQ multiplex PCR; TCRdb lists only in-frame clones, some missing. The sample contains about 77,000 clones, around 80% of which appear only once. Source: CD4+ or CD8+ T cells sorted from blood, taken in a trial of the OX40 agonist ivuxolimab. The receptors originated from an adult with an advanced solid tumor such as melanoma, head and neck, liver or kidney cancer. CDR3s include the opening cysteine and the closing phenylalanine or tryptophan. Each record gives: V gene, clone size, J gene, D gene, CDR3 length, CDR3 protein, CDR3 DNA. D genes are given only for firm matches. Only some rows state a clone size, as once, few, many or a class for expanded clones.

>TRBV5-1|.|TRBJ2-1|.|17
CASSLDPVAVKGDEQFF
TGCGCCAGCAGCTTGGACCCCGTAGCAGTTAAGGGGGATGAGCAGTTCTTC
>TRBV4-2|.|TRBJ2-3|TRBD2|17
CASSLGTGTSGTDTQYF
TGTGCCAGCAGCCTGGGGACCGGGACTAGCGGCACAGATACGCAGTATTTT
>TRBV6-6|.|TRBJ2-7|.|13
CASSSSPTGEQYF
TGTGCCAGCAGTTCCTCCCCGACCGGCGAGCAGTACTTC
>TRBV18|.|TRBJ2-7|TRBD1|13
CASSPQGAHEQYF
TGTGCCAGCTCACCGCAGGGGGCGCACGAGCAGTACTTC
>TRBV5-1|.|TRBJ2-5|.|16
CASSLATYRAGETQYF
TGCGCCAGCAGCTTGGCAACGTACAGGGCCGGAGAGACCCAGTACTTC
>TRBV21-1|few|TRBJ1-1|.|12
CASSNGTGEAFF
TGTGCCAGCAGCAACGGGACAGGGGAAGCTTTCTTT
>TRBV7-2|.|TRBJ2-1|TRBD2|13
CASSTRLAVEQFF
TGTGCCAGCAGCACCCGACTAGCGGTTGAGCAGTTCTTC
>TRBV30|.|TRBJ2-5|TRBD2|17
CAWSPRTSGRMGETQYF
TGTGCCTGGAGTCCGAGGACTAGCGGGAGAATGGGAGAGACCCAGTACTTC
>TRBV27|.|TRBJ2-7|TRBD2|16
CASSLIGLADSDEQYF
TGTGCCAGCAGTTTAATTGGACTAGCGGACTCGGACGAGCAGTACTTC
>TRBV30|.|TRBJ2-1|.|13
CAWSLSPAGEQFF
TGTGCCTGGAGTCTATCCCCCGCGGGCGAGCAGTTCTTC
>TRBV30|.|TRBJ1-2|.|12
CAWTPTGDGYTF
TGTGCCTGGACGCCAACAGGTGATGGCTACACCTTC
>TRBV29-1|.|TRBJ2-6|.|13
CSVEPAGANVLTF
TGCAGCGTTGAGCCGGCTGGGGCCAACGTCCTGACTTTC
>TRBV6-5|.|TRBJ1-1|.|13
CASSYGGATEAFF
TGTGCCAGCAGTTACGGAGGGGCCACTGAAGCTTTCTTT
>TRBV9|.|TRBJ2-5|.|13
CASSVDEWETQYF
TGTGCCAGCAGCGTAGACGAATGGGAGACCCAGTACTTC
>TRBV9|.|TRBJ2-3|.|16
CASSVTGAPSTDTQYF
TGTGCCAGCAGCGTGACCGGGGCGCCTAGCACAGATACGCAGTATTTT
>TRBV2|.|TRBJ2-5|.|11
CASTTFLEQYF
TGTGCCAGCACAACCTTTTTGGAGCAGTACTTC
>TRBV6-5|.|TRBJ1-3|.|14
CASMTGFSGNTIYF
TGTGCCAGCATGACAGGATTCTCTGGAAACACCATATATTTT
>TRBV7-3|.|TRBJ2-3|TRBD2|16
CASSSSTSANWDTQYF
TGTGCCAGCAGCTCCTCGACTAGCGCGAACTGGGATACGCAGTATTTT
>TRBV10-3|.|TRBJ1-1|.|13
CAISESRDTEAFF
TGTGCCATCAGTGAGTCTAGGGACACTGAAGCTTTCTTT
>TRBV27|.|TRBJ2-3|.|12
CASSRVGDTQYF
TGTGCCAGCAGTAGGGTGGGAGATACGCAGTATTTT
>TRBV5-4|.|TRBJ2-5|TRBD2|16
CASSTGLAGTQETQYF
TGTGCCAGCAGCACGGGACTAGCGGGCACACAAGAGACCCAGTACTTC
>TRBV30|few|TRBJ2-7|.|13
CASRDFLTYEQYF
TGTGCCTCGCGGGACTTCTTGACCTACGAGCAGTACTTC
>TRBV5-1|.|TRBJ1-2|.|14
CASSWGDRDYGYTF
TGCGCCAGCAGCTGGGGAGACCGAGACTATGGCTACACCTTC
>TRBV2|few|TRBJ1-2|.|14
CASSVAGVGYGYTF
TGTGCCAGCAGTGTCGCAGGGGTAGGCTATGGCTACACCTTC
>TRBV15|.|TRBJ2-7|TRBD2|13
CATSSGLAAEQYF
TGTGCCACCAGCAGTGGACTAGCGGCCGAGCAGTACTTC
>TRBV13|.|TRBJ2-1|TRBD2|16
CASSRIAGASYNEQFF
TGTGCCAGCAGCCGAATAGCGGGGGCTTCATACAATGAGCAGTTCTTC
>TRBV6-5|.|TRBJ2-3|TRBD2|16
CASSYGREGSTDTQYF
TGTGCCAGCAGTTACGGGCGGGAGGGGAGCACAGATACGCAGTATTTT
>TRBV5-1|.|TRBJ2-2|.|15
CASSLTGTRTGELFF
TGCGCCAGCAGCTTGACGGGTACACGGACCGGGGAGCTGTTTTTT
>TRBV14|many|TRBJ2-6|.|15
CASSHLDRGANVLTF
TGTGCCAGCAGCCACCTGGATCGAGGGGCCAACGTCCTGACTTTC
>TRBV4-2|.|TRBJ2-3|TRBD2|16
CASSQDKAGGTDTQYF
TGTGCCAGCAGCCAAGATAAGGCGGGGGGCACAGATACGCAGTATTTT